The 31 T cell receptor beta chains below were found in one sample sequenced in a study of OX40 agonist ivuxolimab in advanced cancers. Sequencing was performed with immunoSEQ multiplex PCR; in TCRdb, only in-frame clones are kept and a portion is missing. The profile shows around 19,000 clones, approximately 72% of them singletons. The sequences come from CD4+ or CD8+ T cells sorted from blood, collected in a trial of the OX40 agonist ivuxolimab. These receptors came from an adult with an advanced solid tumor such as melanoma, head and neck, liver or kidney cancer.

This clone was seen a single time. The rearrangement joins TRBV6-5 to TRBJ1-6; unclear D gene. The ends were cut back, 0 bases at V and 0 bases at J, with 3 bases in the middle. Germline values: CDR1 MNHEY, CDR2 SVGAGI. The CDR3 is 15 amino acids. CDR3 nucleotides: TGTGCCAGCAGTTACTCGGTCTCCTATAATTCACCCCTCCACTTT. Translating it yields CASSYSVSYNSPLHF.

The chain employs TRBV5-1 and TRBJ1-2; D is possibly TRBD1 (5 bases). The CDR3 spans 15 residues. Germline assignment: CDR1 SGHRS and CDR2 YFSETQ. The V end lost 7 bases, the J end lost 2 bases, and 18 bases lay between the germline ends. The CDR3 region is CASGGDPNRNYGYTF. Here the CDR3 DNA reads TGCGCCAGCGGCGGGGACCCTAACCGCAACTATGGCTACACCTTC.

This chain connects TRBV28 to TRBJ1-5; D ambiguous. Germline V lookup: CDR1 MDHEN, CDR2 SYDVKM. This CDR3 is built from 14 residues. V dropped 1 base and J dropped 3 bases, with 7 bases sitting between them. As DNA, the CDR3 is TGTGCCAGCAGTTTATCCCGCCTCAATCAGCCCCAGCATTTT. Translated, it gives CASSLSRLNQPQHF.

The chain employs TRBV6-6 and TRBJ2-5; D gene uncertain. The CDR3 spans 12 residues. The V gene's germline CDR1 is MNHNY and CDR2 SVGAGI (reference sequence). V was shortened by 10 bases and J by 0 bases, with 9 bases between the two germline ends. The CDR3 DNA reads as TGTGCCACCGCGACCGACCAAGAGACCCAGTACTTC. Residues: CATATDQETQYF.

This clone was counted a single time. The chain recombines TRBV7-8 with TRBJ2-1; 16 positions agree with TRBD2. The germline V gene has CDR1 SGHVS and CDR2 FQNEAQ. V gave up 8 bases and J gave up 14 bases; unmatched junction bases: 12. The CDR3 covers 15 residues. The CDR3 DNA is TGTGCCAGCCAGAATCCGGGACTAGCGGGGGGGCCGGAGTTCTTC. It translates to CASQNPGLAGGPEFF.

This chain links TRBV5-1 with TRBJ2-7, with TRBD1 matching over 9 bases. CDR1 and CDR2 (germline): SGHRS, YFSETQ. The CDR3 is 14 amino acids. J was trimmed by 5 bases and V by 9 bases; bases with no gene match: 12. The CDR3 sequence is CATRSGTGSDEQYF. CDR3 coding DNA: TGCGCCACCCGCTCCGGGACAGGGTCTGACGAGCAGTACTTC.

The gene calls are TRBV19 and TRBJ1-1; possible D gene TRBD1, 5 bases. Trimming took off 4 bases at V and 4 bases at J, with 19 bases between the two ends. There are 16 residues in the CDR3. The germline V gene encodes CDR1 LNHDA and CDR2 SQIVND (reference sequence). As DNA, the CDR3 is TGTGCCAGTAGTAGCTCCCCGGGACTTCGAGCCACTGAAGCTTTCTTT. This gives the protein CASSSSPGLRATEAFF.

The genes are TRBV13 and TRBJ1-5; D uncertain. CDR1 is PRHDT and CDR2 is FYEKMQ in the germline V gene (reference sequence). This CDR3 spans 12 amino acids. With 2 bases removed from V and 7 bases from J, the gap between germline ends came to 6 bases. The CDR3 nucleotides are TGTGCCAGCAGCTTAAGAGGCCAGCCCCAGCATTTT. Translating gives CASSLRGQPQHF.

The genes are TRBV5-5 and TRBJ1-1, with a tentative D call TRBD1 (5 bases). From germline, CDR1 is SGHKS and CDR2 YYEKEE (reference sequence). This CDR3 is built from 13 residues. Between the trimmed V and J ends, which lost 4 bases and 3 bases, there was a span of 10 bases. The CDR3: CASSVQGDTEAFF. CDR3 sequence (DNA): TGTGCCAGCAGCGTGCAAGGGGACACTGAAGCTTTCTTT.

The chain links TRBV9 to TRBJ2-2; D call uncertain. Germline CDR1 reads SGDLS; CDR2 reads YYNGEE. The length of the CDR3 is 16 residues. The V gene lost 4 bases and the J gene lost 0 bases, with 13 bases spanning the gap. The DNA of the CDR3 is TGTGCCAGCAGCCTTAGCCGAACCGCGAACACCGGGGAGCTGTTTTTT. Protein sequence: CASSLSRTANTGELFF.

This clone was detected a few times. The chain is built from TRBV6-6 and TRBJ2-7; a weak D match, TRBD1 (6 bases). CDR1 is MNHNY, CDR2 SVGAGI, per germline (reference sequence). The CDR3 sequence is 11 residues long. Deletions cut 10 bases from V and 5 bases from J, with 12 bases between. CDR3 protein: CATRRGNEQYF. Written as DNA, the CDR3 is TGTGCCACGCGCAGGGGTAACGAGCAGTACTTC.

Here the CDR3 DNA reads TGTGCCAGCAGTCAATCAGGGGACTACGAGCAGTACTTC. Residues: CASSQSGDYEQYF. The chain carries TRBV6-6 and TRBJ2-7; D perhaps matches TRBD1 (6 bases). CDR1 is MNHNY, CDR2 SVGAGI, per germline (reference sequence). V was trimmed by 5 bases and J by 3 bases, leaving 11 bases between them. There are 13 residues in the CDR3.

This chain joins TRBV28 and TRBJ2-7; 8 nucleotides match TRBD1. The CDR3 has 15 residues. CDR1 and CDR2 (germline): MDHEN, SYDVKM. J gave up 3 bases and V 3 bases, and 7 bases lay outside the gene matches. The CDR3 reads CASSFFGTGIYEQYF. The CDR3 nucleotides are TGTGCCAGCAGTTTTTTCGGGACAGGTATCTACGAGCAGTACTTC.

The rearrangement uses TRBV9 and TRBJ2-7; D tentatively fits TRBD1 or TRBD2 (6 bases each). With 0 bases removed from V and 2 bases from J, the gap between germline ends came to 9 bases. Germline V gives CDR1 SGDLS, CDR2 YYNGEE. This CDR3 has 14 residues. DNA of the CDR3: TGTGCCAGCAGCGTAGGGGGGGCAGCCTACGAGCAGTACTTC. This encodes CASSVGGAAYEQYF.

This clone has only a few counts. This chain connects TRBV7-9 to TRBJ1-2, with D unresolved. Per germline, CDR1 SEHNR and CDR2 FQNEAQ (reference sequence). Trimming cost V 1 base and J 4 bases, with 4 bases left between them. The CDR3 extends over 12 amino acids. CDR3: CASSLGGYGYTF. For the CDR3, the DNA is TGTGCCAGCAGCTTAGGGGGCTATGGCTACACCTTC.

CDR3 region: CSVDASGAYNEQFF. DNA of the CDR3: TGCAGCGTTGACGCTAGCGGAGCTTACAATGAGCAGTTCTTC. V gene TRBV29-1 combines with J gene TRBJ2-1; the match to TRBD2 covers 7 bases. Trimming cost V 3 bases and J 4 bases; bases outside gene matches: 6. This CDR3 is 14 amino acids long. Germline V gene lookup returns CDR1 SQVTM and CDR2 ANQGSEA.

V gene TRBV4-1 combines with J gene TRBJ2-1; 7 positions agree with TRBD1. The CDR3 consists of 16 residues. Germline CDR1 reads MGHRA; CDR2 reads YSYEKL. Trimming removed 1 base from V and 0 bases from J; junction bases left unmatched: 3. CDR3 sequence: CASSQARTGSYNEQFF. CDR3 bases: TGCGCCAGCAGCCAAGCCAGGACAGGCTCCTACAATGAGCAGTTCTTC.

This clone was counted a few times. The V call is TRBV5-1, the J call TRBJ2-2, with 7 nucleotides matching TRBD1. CDR1 is SGHRS and CDR2 is YFSETQ in the germline V gene. The CDR3 is 16 amino acids. The junction had 12 bases not matched to a gene; V was cut back by 4 bases and J by 6 bases. For the CDR3, the DNA is TGCGCCAGCAGCCAGCTCACAGGGGTTACAGCCGGGGAGCTGTTTTTT. Amino acid sequence: CASSQLTGVTAGELFF.

This clone has only a few counts. The rearrangement links TRBV7-3 to TRBJ1-2, with a weak D call TRBD1 (5 bases). CDR1 is SGHTA, CDR2 FQGTGA, per germline. V shed 5 bases and J shed 0 bases, with 13 bases lying between them. The CDR3 consists of 15 residues. In DNA form, the CDR3 reads TGTGCCAGCAGCCCCTGGGGGGGGACTAACTATGGCTACACCTTC. This translates into CASSPWGGTNYGYTF. The full variable domain, completed using reference TRBV7-3 and TRBJ1-2, is GAGVSQTPSNKVTEKGKYVELRCDPISGHTALYWYRQSLGQGPEFLIYFQGTGAADDSGLPNDRFFAVRPEGSVSTLKIQRTERGDSAVYLCASSPWGGTNYGYTFGSGTRLTVV.

V gene TRBV5-6 combines with J gene TRBJ2-1; the D is unclear. This CDR3 comprises 13 residues. Germline CDR1 and CDR2: SGHDT and YYEEEE. The V and J ends lost 0 bases and 6 bases respectively, with 7 bases between them. The CDR3 sequence is CASSLGGSNEQFF. The CDR3 DNA follows: TGTGCCAGCAGCTTGGGAGGTTCCAATGAGCAGTTCTTC.

This clone was counted between two and nine times. The chain joins TRBV7-9 to TRBJ2-5; 11 bases are shared with TRBD2. The CDR3 contains 17 residues. Germline V gene data show CDR1 as SEHNR and CDR2 as FQNEAQ (reference sequence). V trimming: 4 bases; J trimming: 2 bases; junction bases outside the gene matches: 9. The CDR3 region is CASSSLVIAGGQETQYF. DNA for the CDR3: TGTGCCAGCAGCTCGTTAGTTATAGCGGGGGGGCAAGAGACCCAGTACTTC.

The J gene is TRBJ1-6, the V gene TRBV7-2; D remains unclear. V gave up 5 bases and J gave up 5 bases, with 13 bases separating them. CDR3 size: 15 residues. Germline V gene data show CDR1 as SGHTA and CDR2 as FQGNSA. CDR3 sequence reads: CASSLHPINNSPLHF. The CDR3 bases are TGTGCCAGCAGCCTTCACCCTATCAATAATTCACCCCTCCACTTT.

As for this clone: This same CDR3 is encoded by further DNA sequences in the sample. This chain connects TRBV7-6 to TRBJ2-3, with D perhaps matching TRBD2 (7 bases). The CDR3 covers 16 residues. Germline lookup yields CDR1 SGHVS and CDR2 FNYEAQ. Trimming left V 4 bases short and J 5 bases short, with 19 bases between. DNA for the CDR3: TGTGCCAGCAGCTCGGGGGGCGGAGGGGCAGGAGATACGCAGTATTTT. Translation: CASSSGGGGAGDTQYF.

This clone has a handful of counts. This chain joins TRBV30 and TRBJ2-7; D unresolved. In germline, CDR1 is GTSNPN, CDR2 SVGIG (reference sequence). The CDR3 consists of 12 residues. Deletions cut 5 bases from V and 3 bases from J, with 11 bases between. The CDR3 is CAWGPGLYEQYF. The CDR3 DNA sequence: TGTGCCTGGGGGCCCGGCCTCTACGAGCAGTACTTC.

J is TRBJ1-2 and V is TRBV2, with a weak D call TRBD1 (5 bases). The germline V gene has CDR1 SNHLY and CDR2 FYNNEI. V gave up 4 bases and J gave up 7 bases, with 10 bases separating them. The CDR3 is 12 residues long. Here the CDR3 DNA reads TGTGCCAGCAGTGGGGGGGTCGGTGGCTACACCTTC. Translating gives CASSGGVGGYTF.

This clone occurred once. This sequence joins TRBV9 and TRBJ2-5; 8 bases are a match to TRBD1. The junction had 6 bases not matched to a gene; V was cut back by 4 bases and J by 1 base. This CDR3 has 15 residues. Germline assignment: CDR1 SGDLS and CDR2 YYNGEE. As DNA, the CDR3 is TGTGCCAGCAGCAGCGTAGGACAGGGCCAAGAGACCCAGTACTTC. This gives the protein CASSSVGQGQETQYF.

This clone was counted a few times. V gene TRBV12-2 combines with J gene TRBJ1-2. TRBV12-2 is flagged as a pseudogene. The CDR3 is 14 amino acids. CDR3 bases: TGTGCAAGTCGCTTATTACCCCGAACCGGAGGCTACACCTTC. It is translated as CASRLLPRTGGYTF.

The chain links TRBV4-1 to TRBJ2-1; D remains unclear. The CDR3 extends over 13 amino acids. Germline V gives CDR1 MGHRA, CDR2 YSYEKL. V was shortened by 2 bases and J by 6 bases, with 8 bases between the two germline ends. CDR3 DNA: TGCGCCAGCAGCCAAAAGGGCACCAATGAGCAGTTCTTC. It translates to CASSQKGTNEQFF.

There are a few counts of this clone. The chain links TRBV5-4 to TRBJ2-1, with a tentative D call TRBD2 (5 bases). V dropped 0 bases and J dropped 6 bases, with 10 bases sitting between them. Looked up from germline, CDR1 is SGHNT and CDR2 is YYREEE (reference sequence). The CDR3 has 14 amino acids. CDR3 nucleotide sequence: TGTGCCAGCAGCTTGGCGGGGAGCCGCAATGAGCAGTTCTTC. Protein sequence: CASSLAGSRNEQFF. The full variable domain, with the rest looked up from reference TRBV5-4 and TRBJ2-1, is ETGVTQSPTHLIKTRGQQVTLRCSSQSGHNTVSWYQQALGQGPQFIFQYYREEENGRGNFPPRFSGLQFPNYSSELNVNALELDDSALYLCASSLAGSRNEQFFGPGTRLTVL.

The chain links TRBV2 to TRBJ2-5; TRBD2 agrees at 7 bases. Germline CDR1 is SNHLY and CDR2 is FYNNEI. The CDR3 has 14 amino acids. The J segment lost 1 base and the V segment lost 4 bases, leaving 3 bases of the junction unmatched. This CDR3 reads CASSVAGVQETQYF. In DNA form, the CDR3 reads TGTGCCAGCAGTGTCGCGGGGGTCCAAGAGACCCAGTACTTC.

The rearrangement links TRBV9 to TRBJ1-2; 10 nucleotides align to TRBD1. The CDR3 has 19 amino acids. With 4 bases clipped from V and 1 base from J, the junction kept 16 bases outside the gene matches. Germline V lookup: CDR1 SGDLS, CDR2 YYNGEE. Here the CDR3 reads CASSPQGPGQGTHNYGYTF. Written as DNA, the CDR3 is TGTGCCAGCAGCCCCCAGGGCCCGGGACAGGGGACGCATAACTATGGCTACACCTTC.